This TCR beta chain was identified in a study of blood T cells in healthy people across ages (dated by TCRdb to the mid-2010s). The study in broad terms: Template switching captured roughly one uniquely barcoded TCR beta cDNA molecule per two T cells in model experiments. To avoid experimental bias, donors of different ages were distributed randomly across sequencing lanes. The study analyzed two additional independent replicas of 1 million unique cDNA reads from the same blood draw for two donors, one aged 18 to 29 and one aged 80 or older. The donors were split into four age groups: young (average around 15 years), middle-aged (39), aged (about 56) and long-lived (over 80). Using deep sequencing normalized with unique cDNA molecular identifiers, the study measured how TCR beta repertoire diversity changes with age. Broader findings and caveats from the paper: A strong correlation was found between observed TCR beta diversity and the percentage of naive T cells measured by flow cytometry. Because donor CMV infection status was unknown, age-related changes in expanded clonotypes were potentially confounded. Total diversity estimates from one million sequenced T cells were considered lower bounds and underestimates. The long-lived group showed more naive CD4+ T cells, fewer expanded clones and increased TCR diversity than the aged group, suggesting age selection. Bulk unsorted PBMC profiling prevented conclusive comparison of naive and antigen-experienced compartments. Observed TCR beta diversity per million T cells fell roughly linearly with age, and a significant reduction was already apparent by age about 43.

The roughly 37 donors, aged about 6 to 95 years, were systemically healthy Caucasian individuals from Russia. Roughly 10 milliliters of peripheral blood were drawn from each donor into EDTA-treated Vacutainer tubes. Ficoll-Paque density-gradient centrifugation was used to isolate PBMCs, with at least 6 million per sample. Total RNA was extracted from PBMCs with Trizol reagent, with at least 5.5 micrograms obtained per sample. The percentages of naive CD45RAhigh/CD27high T cells were determined by flow cytometry on a PBMC aliquot from every donor. The CDR3 sequence holds 14 residues, the cysteine and phenylalanine included. Only the CDR3 DNA is retained, 42 bases long and in frame from the first base. From the germline V gene, CDR1 is SGHTA and CDR2 is FQGNSA. The library was prepared using 5' RACE. Sequencing relied on an Illumina HiSeq 2500. The second PCR ran for about 6 to 12 cycles and used a J-beta primer mix along with a sample-barcoded 5' primer. A unique molecular identifier was introduced onto each TCR beta cDNA molecule by a template-switch 5' adaptor carrying 12 random nucleotides. At least 2.5 million CDR3-containing paired-end reads were obtained from each sample. First-strand cDNA synthesis was performed from all RNA using the Mint cDNA synthesis kit, with priming by a TRBC-specific oligonucleotide. All cDNA was treated with uracil-DNA glycosylase and then went through a first 18-cycle PCR with the universal primers M1SS and BC2_uni_R. From the authors' description of their analysis: For normalization, 1 million high-quality reads were randomly selected from each sample, with every read carrying a distinct molecular identifier. Reads sharing molecular identifiers were discarded rather than binned into consensus sequences. MiTCR, with a Q25 quality threshold and the strictest error-elimination algorithm, was used for CDR3 identification, clonotype clustering and error correction. A nonparametric unseen species model with Euler transformation was used to estimate lower-bound total TCR beta diversity. TCRdb trimmed public reads at Q25 via fastp, called clones via MiXCR and kept in-frame beta chains. Under each unique CDR3 protein, matching rows form one entry showing the most common genes and DNA. For this entry, the V and J calls and clone size follow TCRdb and not the study's own pipeline. The sample table shows fewer than 1 million distinct CDR3 sequences, and approximately 48% are seen once. The top ten constitute nearly 20% of the sample.

In the case of this clonotype: What antigen it recognizes has not been identified. Within one base of it there is no much larger clone, and no base qualities were kept.

Material for sequencing was blood. The rearranged segments are TRBV7-2 and TRBJ2-5; TRBD2 is a weak D gene call, 7 bases matching. TRBJ2-7 matches the DNA end more closely, so the J call is doubtful. The source of this sequence is a man in his sixties in good health. Here is the DNA: TGTGCCAGCAGTCCACAGGGAGGGCAGCTCGAGCAGTACTTC. Its product reads: CASSPQGGQLEQYF.